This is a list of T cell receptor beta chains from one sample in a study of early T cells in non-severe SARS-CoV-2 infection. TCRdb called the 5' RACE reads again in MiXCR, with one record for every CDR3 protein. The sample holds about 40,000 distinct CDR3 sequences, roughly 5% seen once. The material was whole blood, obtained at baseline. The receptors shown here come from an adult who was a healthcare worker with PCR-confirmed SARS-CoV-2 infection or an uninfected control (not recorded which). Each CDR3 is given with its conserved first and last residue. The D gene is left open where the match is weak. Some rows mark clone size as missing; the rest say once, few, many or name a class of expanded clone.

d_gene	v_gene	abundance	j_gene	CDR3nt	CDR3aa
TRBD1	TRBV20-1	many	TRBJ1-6	TGCAGTGCCCCGTCGACAGGGACCCATAATTCACCCCTCCACTTT	CSAPSTGTHNSPLHF
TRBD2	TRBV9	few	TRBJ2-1	TGTGCCAGCAGCGTCCGACACGGAGCGGGGGGTTACAATGAGCAGTTCTTC	CASSVRHGAGGYNEQFF
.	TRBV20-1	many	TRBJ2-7	TGCAGTGCTAGTGGTTTGGACAGAGCCTACGAGCAGTACTTC	CSASGLDRAYEQYF
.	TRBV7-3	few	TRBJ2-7	TGTGCCAGCAGCCCTAGGAGGGGTGACGAGCAGTACTTC	CASSPRRGDEQYF
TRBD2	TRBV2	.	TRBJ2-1	TGTGCCAGCAGTAGGACTAGCGGGATTCCTGAGCAGTTCTTC	CASSRTSGIPEQFF
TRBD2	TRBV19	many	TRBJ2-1	TGTGCCAGTAGTATTAATGGACTAGAGTACAATGAGCAGTTCTTC	CASSINGLEYNEQFF
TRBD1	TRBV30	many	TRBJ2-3	TGTGCCTGGAGTACCACAATGCGACAGGGGTCTCGCACAGATACGCAGTATTTT	CAWSTTMRQGSRTDTQYF
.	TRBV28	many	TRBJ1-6	TGTGCCAGCAGTTTCACCCCACCCCTCCACTTT	CASSFTPPLHF
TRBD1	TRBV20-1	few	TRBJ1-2	TGCAGTGCTAGACCGGCAGGGGGGCGAGACTATGGCTACACCTTC	CSARPAGGRDYGYTF
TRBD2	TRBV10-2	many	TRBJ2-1	TGCGCCAGCAGTGAGTGGAGGACTAGCGGGCCTAACAATGAGCAGTTCTTC	CASSEWRTSGPNNEQFF
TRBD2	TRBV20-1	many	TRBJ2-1	TGCAGTGCTAGAGGGACTAGATTATACAATGAGCAGTTCTTC	CSARGTRLYNEQFF
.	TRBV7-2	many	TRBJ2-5	TGTGCCAGCAGCTCCCTTCGAGGGAGTTGGGAGACCCAGTACTTC	CASSSLRGSWETQYF
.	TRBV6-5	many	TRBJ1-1	TGTGCCAGCAGTTACGGCGGGAGGTGGACTGAAGCTTTCTTT	CASSYGGRWTEAFF
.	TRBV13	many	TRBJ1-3	TGTGCCAGCAGCTTATACGGTAGCGGAAACACCATATATTTT	CASSLYGSGNTIYF
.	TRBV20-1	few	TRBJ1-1	TGCAGTGCTCACCGGAGGGCCCCCACTGAAGCTTTCTTT	CSAHRRAPTEAFF
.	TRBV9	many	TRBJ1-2	TGTGCCAGCAGCGTAGCCACTAACTATGGCTACACCTTC	CASSVATNYGYTF
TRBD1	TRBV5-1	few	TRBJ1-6	TGCGCCAGCAGCTTGGGACAGGGAGGATATAATTCACCCCTCCACTTT	CASSLGQGGYNSPLHF
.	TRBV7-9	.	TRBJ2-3	TGTGCCAGCAGCTTAGCGCGGTTTGCGGGTAGGGCCGTTTACGTTTTGGAAGATACGCAGTATTTT	CASSLARFAGRAVYVLEDTQYF
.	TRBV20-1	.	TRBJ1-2	TGCAGTGCTAGAGTAGGGGGGCATGGCTACACCTTC	CSARVGGHGYTF
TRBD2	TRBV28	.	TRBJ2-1	TGTGCCAGCAGTGCAGCTAGCGGAGCGTACAATGAGCAGTTCTTC	CASSAASGAYNEQFF
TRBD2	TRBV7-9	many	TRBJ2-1	TGTGCCAGCAGCCGAGGACTAGCGGGAGTTAGGGGGTACAATGAGCAGTTCTTC	CASSRGLAGVRGYNEQFF
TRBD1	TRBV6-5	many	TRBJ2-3	TGTGCCAGCAGTTACGACAGGGGCACAGATACGCAGTATTTT	CASSYDRGTDTQYF
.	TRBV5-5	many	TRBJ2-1	TGTGCCAGCAGCTTGGAGGGTAAAGGGGGAGGATTAAAGAATGAGCAGTTCTTC	CASSLEGKGGGLKNEQFF
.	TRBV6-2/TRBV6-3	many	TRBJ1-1	TGTGCCAGCACGAGCAACACTGAAGCTTTCTTT	CASTSNTEAFF
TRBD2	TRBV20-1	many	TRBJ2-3	TGCAGTGCGGCGGGGGGACTAGCGTCCACAGATACGCAGTATTTT	CSAAGGLASTDTQYF
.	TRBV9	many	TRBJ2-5	TGTGCCAGCAGCGTAGATGGTAAGGGCCAAGAGACCCAGTACTTC	CASSVDGKGQETQYF
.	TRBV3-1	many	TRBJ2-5	TGTGCCAGCAGCCCGACGGGACAAGCCGTTTACCCCTTTAGCGGCCAGTACCAAGAGACCCAGTACTTC	CASSPTGQAVYPFSGQYQETQYF
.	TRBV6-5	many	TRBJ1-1	TGTGCCAGCAGCCGCCTTCAGGGCATGAACACTGAAGCTTTCTTT	CASSRLQGMNTEAFF
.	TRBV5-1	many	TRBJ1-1	TGCGCCAGCAGCTTGAAGGTGGGGCTAGCCTTCACTGAAGCTTTCTTT	CASSLKVGLAFTEAFF
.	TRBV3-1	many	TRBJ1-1	TGTGCCAGCAGCCAAGAGGGGCAGGGGTGGACTGAAGCTTTCTTT	CASSQEGQGWTEAFF
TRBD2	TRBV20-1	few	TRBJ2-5	TGCAGTGCTGGAACTAGCGGGAGTTCCCAAGAGACCCAGTACTTC	CSAGTSGSSQETQYF
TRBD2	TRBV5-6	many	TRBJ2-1	TGTGCCAGCAGCTCCCCGGCGGGAGCACCCTACAATGAGCAGTTCTTC	CASSSPAGAPYNEQFF
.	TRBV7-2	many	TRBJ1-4	TGTGCCAGCAGCGAGAGACTGTCAACTAATGAAAAACTGTTTTTT	CASSERLSTNEKLFF
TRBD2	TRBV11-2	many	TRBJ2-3	TGTGCCAGCAGCCGTAGCGGGGGGACGGCGGATACGCAGTATTTT	CASSRSGGTADTQYF
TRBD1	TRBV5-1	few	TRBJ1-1	TGCGCCAGCAGGGGAGGGACAGAAGAAGCTTTCTTT	CASRGGTEEAFF
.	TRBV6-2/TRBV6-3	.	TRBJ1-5	TGTGCCAGCCGAGACCCGGGATCGAGAAATCAGCCCCAGCATTTT	CASRDPGSRNQPQHF
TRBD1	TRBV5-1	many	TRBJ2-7	TGCGCCAGTTCGGACAGGGCGGCCCACGAGCAGTACTTC	CASSDRAAHEQYF
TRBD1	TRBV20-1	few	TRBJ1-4	TGCAGTGCTGGCCGACAGGGGAATGAAAAACTGTTTTTT	CSAGRQGNEKLFF
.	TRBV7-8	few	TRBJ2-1	TGTGCCAGCAGCTTAGATCCACGAAACCCGAGCTCCTACAATGAGCAGTTCTTC	CASSLDPRNPSSYNEQFF
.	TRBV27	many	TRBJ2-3	TGTGCCAGCAGTCTGGGCTGGGATACGCAGTATTTT	CASSLGWDTQYF
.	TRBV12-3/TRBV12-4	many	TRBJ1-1	TGTGCCAGCAGTTGGAGCCAGGGTGAAGCTTTCTTT	CASSWSQGEAFF
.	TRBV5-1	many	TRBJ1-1	TGCGCCAGCAGCTTGGCTGGATCGAGGAACACTGAAGCTTTCTTT	CASSLAGSRNTEAFF
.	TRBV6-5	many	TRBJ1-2	TGTGCCAGCAGTCGACAATCTAACTATGGCTACACCTTC	CASSRQSNYGYTF
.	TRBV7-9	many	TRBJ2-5	TGTGCCAGCAGCTCGACAGGTAGCGAGACCCAGTACTTC	CASSSTGSETQYF
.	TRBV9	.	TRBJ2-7	TGTGCCAGCAGCGGACTCGACTACGAGCAGTACTTC	CASSGLDYEQYF
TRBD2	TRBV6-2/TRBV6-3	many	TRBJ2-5	TGTGCCAGCATCCAGGGACTAGCGAAACAAGAGACCCAGTACTTC	CASIQGLAKQETQYF
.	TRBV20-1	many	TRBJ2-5	TGCAGTGCTCCCCCAGGGGAGCGGGCACAAGAGACCCAGTACTTC	CSAPPGERAQETQYF
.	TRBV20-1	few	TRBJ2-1	TGCAGTGCTAGAGCCCTAGGGGATGAGCAGTTCTTC	CSARALGDEQFF
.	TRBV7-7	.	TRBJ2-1	TGTGCTAGCAGCTTGACCCAAGCTAGCTCCTACAATGAGCAGTTCTTC	CASSLTQASSYNEQFF